A single sample gave rise to the 5 T cell receptor beta chains below, sequenced in a study of blood T cell repertoires in COVID-19. Only in-frame clones appear in the TCRdb table, and some are missing; sequencing was by immunoSEQ multiplex PCR. Altogether about 90,000 clones are present, 70% to 90% being singletons, with the ten largest covering about 10%. The material sequenced was peripheral blood. All receptors derive from a woman between 70 and 85 years old with active or convalescent COVID-19.

The rearrangement links TRBV19 to TRBJ1-5, with TRBD1 as a possible D gene (6 bases). Trimming took off 5 bases at V and 0 bases at J, with 11 bases between the two ends. CDR1 is LNHDA and CDR2 is SQIVND in the germline V gene (reference sequence). The CDR3 is made up of 15 amino acids. The CDR3 nucleotides are TGTGCCAGTAGTTTAACAGGGAATAGCAATCAGCCCCAGCATTTT. Translated: CASSLTGNSNQPQHF.

This chain joins TRBV12-1 and TRBJ2-1; TRBD1 is the table's D call and was not checked against the DNA. TRBV12-1 is termed a pseudogene. The CDR3 runs 15 residues. The CDR3 protein is CASSFMPHRNNEQFF. In DNA form, the CDR3 reads TGTGCCAGCAGCTTTATGCCCCACAGGAACAATGAGCAGTTCTTC.

This clone was seen a single time. The chain has TRBV6-5 and TRBJ2-7; possibly TRBD2 for D (7 bases). Germline CDR1 is MNHEY and CDR2 is SVGAGI. This CDR3 is built from 15 residues. Trimming took off 2 bases at V and 5 bases at J, with 16 bases between the two ends. CDR3 protein: CASSYRGGEVDEQYF. For the CDR3, the DNA is TGTGCCAGCAGTTACAGAGGGGGGGAGGTGGACGAGCAGTACTTC.

The chain is built from TRBV4-3 and TRBJ1-6; unclear D gene. The CDR3 covers 13 residues. Germline lookup yields CDR1 LGHNA and CDR2 YSLEER. V dropped 2 bases and J dropped 16 bases, with 15 bases sitting between them. CDR3 DNA sequence: TGCGCCAGCAGCCAAAGGGCGGGTGAAGTACTCCACTTT. Residues: CASSQRAGEVLHF.

The chain couples TRBV3-1 (or the pseudogene TRBV3-2) to TRBJ2-7, with D perhaps matching TRBD2 (7 bases). CDR1 and CDR2 from the germline V gene are LGHDT and YNNKEL (reference sequence). CDR3 size: 17 residues. The V end was cut by 4 bases, the J end by 6 bases, with 25 bases between. In DNA, the CDR3 is TGTGCCAGCAGCCCCCTTCGAAGGGGGACTACCCTTCGCGAGCAGTACTTC. Translated: CASSPLRRGTTLREQYF.